The 7 T cell receptor beta chains reported below all come from one sample, sequenced in a study of T cell responses to AZD1222 COVID-19 vaccine. This table comes from immunoSEQ multiplex PCR, and its TCRdb copy is limited to in-frame clones, with some not included. Among 180,000 or so clones listed, 80% to 95% were seen once. Material: peripheral blood, obtained 28 days after the second AZD1222 dose. These receptors originate from an adult who received the AZD1222 COVID-19 vaccine.

The V and J genes are TRBV3-1 (or the pseudogene TRBV3-2) and TRBJ1-5; no definite D call. Trimming took off 1 base at V and 3 bases at J, with 4 bases between the two ends. Germline V gene sequence: CDR1 LGHDT, CDR2 YNNKEL (reference sequence). The CDR3 runs 13 residues. The CDR3 DNA sequence: TGTGCCAGCAGCCAAGTTCCCAATCAGCCCCAGCATTTT. It translates to CASSQVPNQPQHF.

The V call is TRBV27, the J call TRBJ1-2, with 7 bases aligning to TRBD1. The trim removed 5 bases at V and 3 bases at J, leaving 12 bases unmatched. This CDR3 is 16 amino acids long. Germline V gene data show CDR1 as MNHEY and CDR2 as SMNVEV (reference sequence). The DNA for the CDR3 is TGTGCCAGCAGTCAATATAACAGGGGTGTAGACTATGGCTACACCTTC. Its translation is CASSQYNRGVDYGYTF.

This rearrangement joins TRBV9 to TRBJ1-1, with D maybe TRBD1 (5 bases). Trimming left V 1 base short and J 0 bases short, with 16 bases between. From germline, CDR1 is SGDLS and CDR2 YYNGEE. CDR3 length equals 17 residues. CDR3 sequence (DNA): TGTGCCAGCAGCGTAACTGGGGGGTCCCTTGTGAACACTGAAGCTTTCTTT. Translating gives CASSVTGGSLVNTEAFF.

The V call is TRBV4-1, the J call TRBJ2-1; TRBD2 aligns across 11 bases. The CDR3 sequence is 17 residues long. Trimming removed 3 bases from V and 1 base from J; junction bases left unmatched: 5. Germline assignment: CDR1 MGHRA and CDR2 YSYEKL. In nucleotides, the CDR3 is TGCGCCAGCAGCCAGGGGGCTAGCGGGAGGTCCTACAATGAGCAGTTCTTC. Protein product: CASSQGASGRSYNEQFF.

The J gene is TRBJ1-6, the V gene TRBV7-7; 7 bases align to TRBD1. Germline V gene lookup returns CDR1 SSHAT and CDR2 FNYEAQ (reference sequence). The V segment lost 5 bases and the J segment 11 bases; nucleotides outside the gene matches: 12. This CDR3 region has 15 residues. The CDR3, as DNA: TGTGCCAGCAGCCCCCATGGACAGGTTTTGCCACCCCTCCACTTT. Its protein is CASSPHGQVLPPLHF.

This clone has a single count. The chain carries TRBV4-1 and TRBJ1-5; TRBD1 agrees at 8 bases. The length of the CDR3 is 17 residues. The germline gives CDR1 MGHRA, CDR2 YSYEKL. V gave up 1 base and J gave up 1 base; unmatched junction bases: 6. The CDR3 loop reads CASSQGPRGRSNQPQHF. For the CDR3, the DNA is TGCGCCAGCAGCCAAGGACCCAGGGGGCGGAGCAATCAGCCCCAGCATTTT.

The table lists this clone with a count of one. V and J are TRBV6-2 or TRBV6-3 and TRBJ1-2; D gene unclear. V was clipped by 5 bases and J by 2 bases, with 15 bases between them. The CDR3 totals 15 residues. CDR1 and CDR2 from the germline V gene are MNHEY and SVGEGT. The CDR3 sequence is CASSDWTATNYGYTF. The CDR3 DNA reads as TGTGCCAGCAGTGACTGGACCGCGACGAACTATGGCTACACCTTC.